The entry below gives a single TCR beta chain sequence along with its context. No cognate antigen has been identified for it. The sample holds no much larger clone one base away, and base qualities are not on file. The sample belongs to a study of blood T cell repertoires in COVID-19 (dated by TCRdb to 2020 to 2022). Context from the whole study: The collaborator samples originated in the United States, Italy and Spain and spanned the acute and convalescent phases of COVID-19. A de-identified subject ID, COVID-19 status, age in years and sex were almost always included in the sample metadata. The dataset comprised deeply sampled blood TCRbeta repertoires from subjects exposed to, actively infected with, or recovered from COVID-19. Where HLA class I and class II types were available, the types were taken from metadata supplied by the sample provider, not from assay-based typing. A freely available public database, intended as a resource for researchers studying the immune response to SARS-CoV-2, is where the repertoires were released. The samples were drawn from the first 160 participants of the ongoing ImmuneRACE study and from 950 to 1,500 subjects provided by 6 global collaborators. The prospective study material was composed of cDNA or gDNA derived from T cells, B-cell-depleted T cells, or PBMCs.

In the prospective study, participants were about 18 to 89 years old, resided in about two dozen geographic areas of the United States, and were enrolled through a virtual design. Cohort assignment in the prospective study relied on participant-reported clinical history from a screening survey and a study questionnaire. Recovered participants in ImmuneRACE Cohort 3 were defined by two consecutive negative NP/OP PCR tests, clearance by a healthcare professional, or resolution of symptoms. In the prospective study, mobile phlebotomists collected whole blood, serum and a nasopharyngeal or oropharyngeal swab from each participant. Over a roughly 2-month period, participants in the prospective study had the option of providing additional blood draws and questionnaires. Before DNA extraction, prospective study blood samples were shipped either frozen or at room temperature. What the study reported, not specific to this receptor: How much clinical and demographic metadata was included differed by source and by participant, and the metadata was provided uncurated.

From the cysteine up to the phenylalanine, the CDR3 has a length of 16 residues. Of all the DNA, just the CDR3 is kept, 48 bases in frame from base 1. In the germline V gene, CDR1 corresponds to SGDLS and CDR2 to YYNGEE. After removal of 4 bases from V and 3 bases from J, the junction retains 6 bases not matched to a gene. The immunoSEQ Assay, a bias-controlled multiplex PCR, was used to amplify TCRbeta CDR3 regions from genomic DNA. Processing in the source paper ran as follows. Nucleated cell counts per sample were estimated from amplification of reference gene primers within the assay. To quantify the absolute abundance of each unique TCRbeta CDR3 rearrangement, sequence reads were collapsed and filtered. For each sample, productive Simpson clonality was calculated as the square root of Simpson's diversity index over productive rearrangements. TCRdb provides this immuneACCESS table in a form limited to in-frame rearrangements. Some clones are lacking; in checked studies, under half of them reflect an unresolved V gene, and why the rest are absent is not known. The V and J calls and clone size are taken from that table; D and trimming were inferred from the DNA. Across this sample there are 200,000 to 250,000 clones, with about 88% seen only once. Of the sample, roughly 2.7% is held by the ten largest clones.

The TCR was taken from a woman in her twenties or thirties who had recovered from COVID-19. Recombination linked TRBV9 to TRBJ2-2; 10 bases in the middle match TRBD2. Specimen: PBMCs or T cells enriched from blood (not recorded which). CDR3 loop: CASSFRSGGYTGELFF. The bases are TGTGCCAGCAGCTTCCGTAGCGGGGGGTACACCGGGGAGCTGTTTTTT.